Presented here are 30 T cell receptor beta chains from one specimen sequenced in a study of shared clonotypes between healthy human individuals. Sequenced by immunoSEQ multiplex PCR; TCRdb stores in-frame clones only, minus some. Of about 1,500,000 clones in the sample, approximately 96% were seen once. The sequenced material came from naive CD4+ T cells sorted from blood. As to subset: CD45RA+ positively selected. Every receptor here comes from a man younger than 45 in good health.

The CDR3 protein is CASSLSTGGNGYTF. CDR3 in DNA: TGTGCCAGCAGCTTGTCGACAGGGGGCAATGGCTACACCTTC. The rearrangement links TRBV5-5 to TRBJ1-2, with 10 positions matching TRBD1. Unmatched junction bases numbered 3, after V lost 1 base and J lost 6 bases. The CDR3 contains 14 residues. Germline-derived CDR1 and CDR2 are SGHKS and YYEKEE (reference sequence).

The chain recombines TRBV6-1 with TRBJ1-2; the D is unclear. CDR3 size: 16 residues. Per germline, CDR1 MNHNS and CDR2 SASEGT. The V gene lost 3 bases and the J gene lost 0 bases, with 14 bases spanning the gap. CDR3 loop: CASSDGTYRSNYGYTF. CDR3 DNA sequence: TGTGCCAGCAGTGATGGTACCTACCGCTCTAACTATGGCTACACCTTC.

J is TRBJ1-1 and V is TRBV9, with D hard to call. V was shortened by 0 bases and J by 4 bases, with 13 bases between the two germline ends. Germline-derived CDR1 and CDR2 are SGDLS and YYNGEE. This CDR3 comprises 15 residues. The CDR3 is CASSVGERVITEAFF. The CDR3 DNA reads TGTGCCAGCAGCGTAGGCGAGCGAGTGATCACTGAAGCTTTCTTT.

V and J are TRBV7-2 and TRBJ2-2; D gene unclear. CDR1 SGHTA and CDR2 FQGNSA come from the germline V gene. The CDR3 is made up of 13 amino acids. Trimming removed 5 bases at V and 2 bases at J, with 6 bases between. Here the CDR3 reads CASSRDNTGELFF. In DNA, the CDR3 is TGTGCCAGCAGCCGAGATAACACCGGGGAGCTGTTTTTT. Full variable domain (outside the CDR3, taken from reference TRBV7-2 and TRBJ2-2): GAGVSQSPSNKVTEKGKDVELRCDPISGHTALYWYRQSLGQGLEFLIYFQGNSAPDKSGLPSDRFSAERTGGSVSTLTIQRTQQEDSAVYLCASSRDNTGELFFGEGSRLTVL.

The genes are TRBV7-6 and TRBJ2-7; 7 nucleotides agree with TRBD1. The CDR3 loop spans 15 amino acids. The V gene's germline CDR1 is SGHVS and CDR2 FNYEAQ. Trimming removed 2 bases from V and 3 bases from J; junction bases left unmatched: 7. The CDR3 spells CASSLRGQSFYEQYF. CDR3 nucleotide sequence: TGTGCCAGCAGCTTAAGGGGACAGAGTTTCTACGAGCAGTACTTC.

V and J are TRBV7-9 and TRBJ2-1; the D is unclear. Looked up from germline, CDR1 is SEHNR and CDR2 is FQNEAQ (reference sequence). This CDR3 comprises 13 residues. This chain's CDR3 is CAPQLLRGNEQFF. As DNA, the CDR3 is TGTGCGCCTCAATTGCTGAGAGGCAATGAGCAGTTCTTC.

This chain connects TRBV18 to TRBJ2-7; 11 positions agree with TRBD1. Germline V lookup: CDR1 KGHSH, CDR2 LQKENI. This CDR3 is built from 15 residues. With 1 base clipped from V and 7 bases from J, the junction kept 6 bases outside the gene matches. CDR3 in DNA: TGTGCCAGCTCACCACTTGGACAGGGGGCGGGAGAGCAGTACTTC. Protein: CASSPLGQGAGEQYF. Together with reference TRBV18 and TRBJ2-7, the CDR3 gives the full variable domain: NAGVMQNPRHLVRRRGQEARLRCSPMKGHSHVYWYRQLPEEGLKFMVYLQKENIIDESGMPKERFSAEFPKEGPSILRIQQVVRGDSAAYFCASSPLGQGAGEQYFGPGTRLTVT.

The rearrangement links TRBV9 to TRBJ1-4; 11 bases match TRBD1. J was trimmed by 7 bases and V by 0 bases; bases with no gene match: 5. The CDR3 sequence is 16 residues long. CDR1 and CDR2 (germline): SGDLS, YYNGEE. DNA of the CDR3: TGTGCCAGCAGCGTAGGGACAGGGGGCGCCGGTGAAAAACTGTTTTTT. Translating it yields CASSVGTGGAGEKLFF.

V is TRBV28 and J is TRBJ2-3, with D tentatively TRBD2 (6 bases). Germline CDR1 MDHEN, CDR2 SYDVKM. This CDR3 has 14 amino acids. Trimming shortened V by 6 bases and J by 9 bases, and 19 bases separated the two germline ends. CDR3 amino acids: CASSFSGGKRTQYF. In DNA form, the CDR3 reads TGTGCCAGCAGCTTTAGCGGTGGCAAGCGCACGCAGTATTTT.

The J gene is TRBJ1-2, the V gene TRBV18; D unresolved. This CDR3 has 13 residues. Germline V gene data show CDR1 as KGHSH and CDR2 as LQKENI. The V end lost 2 bases, the J end lost 5 bases, and 9 bases lay between the germline ends. In DNA form, the CDR3 reads TGTGCCAGCTCACCAAGCCCCGCTTATGGCTACACCTTC. Amino acids: CASSPSPAYGYTF.

A note on this clone: The sample has other DNA sequences that encode this CDR3 too. The chain employs TRBV9 and TRBJ2-2; the match to TRBD1 covers 7 bases. Germline V gene sequence: CDR1 SGDLS, CDR2 YYNGEE. The CDR3 runs to 15 residues. The ends lost 3 bases at V and 0 bases at J; junction bases unmatched: 2. The CDR3 loop reads CASSARGTNTGELFF. The CDR3 bases are TGTGCCAGCAGCGCCAGGGGGACGAACACCGGGGAGCTGTTTTTT.

CDR3 residues: CASSLRVDNEQFF. In DNA form, the CDR3 reads TGTGCCAGCAGCTTACGGGTAGACAATGAGCAGTTCTTC. V is TRBV11-2 and J is TRBJ2-1; D ambiguous. CDR3 length equals 13 residues. The germline V and J ends were trimmed by 2 bases and 5 bases, with 7 bases remaining between them. CDR1 is SGHAT and CDR2 is FQNNGV in the germline V gene.

The chain uses TRBV15 and TRBJ1-5, with 7 bases lining up with TRBD1. Per the germline V gene, CDR1 is LNHNV and CDR2 is YYDKDF (reference sequence). This CDR3 spans 15 amino acids. V shed 6 bases and J 5 bases; nucleotides not matched to a gene: 10. CDR3 DNA: TGTGCCACCAGTCGGGACAGAGGATGGTATCAGCCCCAGCATTTT. Encoded protein: CATSRDRGWYQPQHF.

The chain has TRBV4-1 and TRBJ2-1; perhaps TRBD2 as D (5 bases). Deletions cut 0 bases from V and 6 bases from J, with 15 bases between. This CDR3 is 16 amino acids long. CDR1 MGHRA and CDR2 YSYEKL come from the germline V gene. This chain's CDR3 is CASSQDGNVVLNEQFF. The CDR3 DNA follows: TGCGCCAGCAGCCAAGACGGGAATGTCGTTCTCAATGAGCAGTTCTTC.

The V and J genes are TRBV10-3 and TRBJ2-1; 7 bases map to TRBD1. The trim removed 6 bases at V and 5 bases at J, leaving 13 bases unmatched. Germline assignment: CDR1 ENHRY and CDR2 SYGVKD. The CDR3 runs 16 residues. CDR3: CAISAPGTVSDNEQFF. The DNA of the CDR3 is TGTGCCATCAGCGCACCCGGGACAGTCTCAGACAATGAGCAGTTCTTC.

On this clone: The sample contains more than one DNA sequence encoding this CDR3. V and J are TRBV28 and TRBJ2-5, with D perhaps TRBD2 (6 bases). Germline loops: CDR1 MDHEN, CDR2 SYDVKM. The V end was cut by 3 bases, the J end by 5 bases, with 10 bases between. This CDR3 region has 13 residues. DNA for the CDR3: TGTGCCAGCAGTTTTAGAGGGAGGGAGACCCAGTACTTC. This translates into CASSFRGRETQYF.

The chain uses TRBV7-9 and TRBJ1-2; 8 nucleotides line up with TRBD1. The ends lost 5 bases at V and 2 bases at J; junction bases unmatched: 13. Germline V gives CDR1 SEHNR, CDR2 FQNEAQ (reference sequence). This CDR3 is built from 17 residues. CDR3 protein: CASSPTDRDRLNYGYTF. In DNA, the CDR3 is TGTGCCAGCAGCCCCACGGACCGGGACAGGCTAAACTATGGCTACACCTTC.

This chain connects TRBV27 to TRBJ2-2; 10 positions agree with TRBD2. The CDR3 covers 17 residues. The V segment lost 2 bases and the J segment 2 bases; nucleotides outside the gene matches: 5. Germline V gene sequence: CDR1 MNHEY, CDR2 SMNVEV (reference sequence). The CDR3 here is CASSLEGLADNTGELFF. Here the CDR3 DNA reads TGTGCCAGCAGTTTAGAAGGACTAGCGGATAACACCGGGGAGCTGTTTTTT.

The chain combines TRBV4-2 with TRBJ2-1; no definite D call. This CDR3 region has 13 residues. Germline V gene lookup returns CDR1 LGHNA and CDR2 YNFKEQ. The V gene lost 4 bases and the J gene lost 7 bases, with 11 bases spanning the gap. This chain's CDR3 is CASSPPARNEQFF. CDR3 nucleotide sequence: TGTGCCAGCAGCCCCCCGGCCAGAAATGAGCAGTTCTTC.

V gene TRBV2 combines with J gene TRBJ1-2; no clear D gene. Trimming cost V 1 base and J 1 base, with 1 base left between them. The CDR3 spans 12 residues. Looked up from germline, CDR1 is SNHLY and CDR2 is FYNNEI. The CDR3 spells CASSEVNYGYTF. The CDR3 nucleotides are TGTGCCAGCAGTGAAGTTAACTATGGCTACACCTTC.

V is TRBV7-6 and J is TRBJ2-3; D might be TRBD1 (5 bases). This CDR3 is built from 14 residues. V lost 5 bases, J lost 2 bases, and 11 bases lay in between. Germline loops: CDR1 SGHVS, CDR2 FNYEAQ. The CDR3 here is CASSKGKLTDTQYF. The CDR3 nucleotides read TGTGCCAGCAGCAAGGGGAAGCTCACAGATACGCAGTATTTT.

The V call is TRBV5-1, the J call TRBJ1-1; possibly TRBD1 for D (6 bases). This CDR3 is 17 amino acids long. The germline V gene has CDR1 SGHRS and CDR2 YFSETQ. Trimming stripped 3 bases from V and 6 bases from J, with 24 bases between. CDR3 in DNA: TGCGCCAGCAGCTCTTTCAGGGGAAGGGTGGAAGAATCTGAAGCTTTCTTT. As protein: CASSSFRGRVEESEAFF.

The chain links TRBV5-1 to TRBJ1-2; 7 nucleotides line up with TRBD1. The CDR3 covers 14 residues. Germline assignment: CDR1 SGHRS and CDR2 YFSETQ. V trimming: 2 bases; J trimming: 2 bases; junction bases outside the gene matches: 3. The CDR3 protein is CASSLGRGNYGYTF. The CDR3, as DNA: TGCGCCAGCAGCTTAGGCAGGGGGAACTATGGCTACACCTTC.

The chain employs TRBV5-8 and TRBJ1-5; 8 nucleotides align to TRBD1. CDR3 length: 15 residues. Per the germline V gene, CDR1 is SGHTS and CDR2 is YDEGEE. The ends lost 1 base at V and 8 bases at J; junction bases unmatched: 8. The CDR3 sequence is CASSLSGQGAEPQHF. The CDR3 DNA is TGTGCCAGCAGCTTGTCAGGGCAGGGGGCTGAGCCCCAGCATTTT. Looking up the rest from reference TRBV5-8 and TRBJ1-5 gives the full variable domain: EAGVTQSPTHLIKTRGQQATLRCSPISGHTSVYWYQQALGLGLQFLLWYDEGEERNRGNFPPRFSGRQFPNYSSELNVNALELEDSALYLCASSLSGQGAEPQHFGDGTRLSIL.

The chain combines TRBV7-2 with TRBJ2-1; 8 bases line up with TRBD2. Germline V gene data show CDR1 as SGHTA and CDR2 as FQGNSA. The J segment lost 6 bases and the V segment lost 2 bases, leaving 6 bases of the junction unmatched. The CDR3 runs to 15 residues. CDR3 region: CASSLHSGITNEQFF. In nucleotides, the CDR3 is TGTGCCAGCAGCTTACATAGCGGGATCACCAATGAGCAGTTCTTC.

The chain combines TRBV28 with TRBJ1-2; 9 nucleotides agree with TRBD1. Germline V gene lookup returns CDR1 MDHEN and CDR2 SYDVKM. There are 15 residues in the CDR3. Losses at the gene ends were 7 bases for V and 9 bases for J; bases not matched to a gene: 15. The CDR3, as DNA: TGTGCCAGCAAAGCCGCGCCGGGACAGGGAGCTAGCTACACCTTC. It is translated as CASKAAPGQGASYTF.

About this clone: The same CDR3 also results from other DNA sequences found in this sample. The CDR3 spells CASSLRQGAYNEQFF. Here the CDR3 DNA reads TGTGCCAGCAGTTTAAGACAGGGGGCGTACAATGAGCAGTTCTTC. The chain is built from TRBV28 and TRBJ2-1, with 10 bases fitting TRBD1. Germline trimming cut 2 bases from V and 4 bases from J; bases unmatched to any gene: 2. Germline V gene sequence: CDR1 MDHEN, CDR2 SYDVKM. This CDR3 region has 15 residues.

The rearrangement joins TRBV7-9 to TRBJ1-4; 7 bases agree with TRBD1. The CDR3 sequence is 17 residues long. The J segment lost 1 base and the V segment lost 8 bases, leaving 13 bases of the junction unmatched. The germline V gene encodes CDR1 SEHNR and CDR2 FQNEAQ (reference sequence). The CDR3 DNA follows: TGTGCCAGCGGACAGGTAAAGATTGGTGGAACTAATGAAAAACTGTTTTTT. Translation gives CASGQVKIGGTNEKLFF.

This chain connects TRBV7-9 to TRBJ2-1; 7 bases agree with TRBD2. V dropped 6 bases and J dropped 4; count of bases not matched to a gene: 15. The length of the CDR3 is 17 residues. Germline CDR1 reads SEHNR; CDR2 reads FQNEAQ (reference sequence). Here the CDR3 DNA reads TGTGCCAGCAGGACTAGAGCTGGGCGGGAGATTTACAATGAGCAGTTCTTC. This gives the protein CASRTRAGREIYNEQFF.

The V call is TRBV28, the J call TRBJ2-7; D gene uncertain. CDR3 length equals 12 residues. Trimming cost V 5 bases and J 3 bases, with 8 bases left between them. Germline assignment: CDR1 MDHEN and CDR2 SYDVKM. DNA of the CDR3: TGTGCCAGCAGTCCATTGATCTACGAGCAGTACTTC. Its protein product is CASSPLIYEQYF. Looking up the rest from reference TRBV28 and TRBJ2-7 gives the full variable domain: DVKVTQSSRYLVKRTGEKVFLECVQDMDHENMFWYRQDPGLGLRLIYFSYDVKMKEKGDIPEGYSVSREKKERFSLILESASTNQTSMYLCASSPLIYEQYFGPGTRLTVT.